Each of the 3 T cell receptor beta chains below was sequenced from the same sample in a study of shared clonotypes between healthy human individuals (dated by TCRdb to about 2020). The library relied on the immunoSEQ multiplex PCR assay. What TCRdb holds here is the immuneACCESS table cut down to in-frame rearrangements. Part of the clones is not present; checked against another copy, under half of the missing clones reflect an unresolved V gene, and the others are unexplained. The sample table holds roughly 2 million clones, of which more than 90% were seen once. The ten largest clones capture around 0.13% of the sample. The sequencing input was naive CD4+ T cells sorted from blood. The sample's cell subset or site label is to be understood as: CD45RA+ positively selected. The receptors come from a man aged 18 to 30 in good health.

The chain combines TRBV10-3 with TRBJ2-3, with 11 nucleotides matching TRBD2. Trimming removed 0 bases from V and 7 bases from J; junction bases left unmatched: 9. The CDR3 is made up of 17 amino acids. Germline CDR1 and CDR2: ENHRY and SYGVKD. CDR3 residues: CAISESGLADKRNTQYF. The CDR3 DNA reads as TGTGCCATCAGTGAGTCGGGACTAGCGGACAAGAGGAATACGCAGTATTTT.

The chain recombines TRBV7-9 with TRBJ2-7; no reliable D call. This CDR3 comprises 14 residues. Germline V gives CDR1 SEHNR, CDR2 FQNEAQ (reference sequence). V lost 5 bases and J 1 base, leaving 12 bases between the germline ends. The CDR3 here is CASSPPQASYEQYF. In DNA, the CDR3 is TGTGCCAGCAGCCCCCCCCAGGCATCCTACGAGCAGTACTTC.

CDR3 coding DNA: TGTGCCAGCAGCTTCGACCTATTAGGGACAGGGGGGAATGAGCAGTTCTTC. Encoded protein: CASSFDLLGTGGNEQFF. V usage is TRBV7-9 and J usage is TRBJ2-1, with 11 bases fitting TRBD1. V gave up 3 bases and J gave up 7 bases; unmatched junction bases: 11. This CDR3 is 17 amino acids long. CDR1 and CDR2 (germline): SEHNR, FQNEAQ (reference sequence).